What follows are 3 T cell receptor beta chains derived from one specimen sequenced in a study of CD8 T cells in Susac syndrome. A quantity of roughly 0.5 to 1 ug RNA underwent reverse transcription using random hexamers. MiXCR was run by TCRdb on the immunoSEQ multiplex PCR reads, yielding one entry per CDR3 protein. The sample lists around 180,000 distinct CDR3 sequences; roughly 94% were seen once. The specimen was CD4+ T cells from PBMCs. The receptors originated from a human donor with Susac syndrome.

This chain uses TRBV6-2 or TRBV6-3 with TRBJ2-4; 8 positions agree with TRBD1. V shed 2 bases and J 9 bases; nucleotides not matched to a gene: 3. Per germline, CDR1 MNHEY and CDR2 SVGEGT. This CDR3 spans 13 amino acids. Here the CDR3 DNA reads TGTGCCAGCAGTTACGCCGGGACAGGCATTCAGTACTTC. It yields the protein CASSYAGTGIQYF.

The rearrangement uses TRBV18 and TRBJ1-1; D perhaps matches TRBD1 (5 bases). This CDR3 has 14 residues. The V gene's germline CDR1 is KGHSH and CDR2 LQKENI. With 6 bases removed from V and 5 bases from J, the gap between germline ends came to 16 bases. CDR3 sequence reads: CASSQDTGGTEAFF. CDR3 in DNA: TGTGCCAGCTCCCAGGACACCGGGGGGACTGAAGCTTTCTTT.

This rearrangement joins TRBV9 to TRBJ2-5, with D maybe TRBD2 (6 bases). Trimming took off 4 bases at V and 5 bases at J, with 15 bases between the two ends. The germline V gene has CDR1 SGDLS and CDR2 YYNGEE. The CDR3 length is 14 residues. The CDR3 DNA reads TGTGCCAGCAGCACCCACGGGGGTGGGGAGACCCAGTACTTC. Encoded protein: CASSTHGGGETQYF.